This TCR beta chain was captured in a study of shared clonotypes between healthy human individuals. Germline values: CDR1 SGHRS, CDR2 YFSETQ. CDR3 length: 13 amino acids. V shed 1 base and J shed 7 bases, with 9 bases lying between them. Here immunoSEQ multiplex PCR was the method, and the copy in TCRdb shows in-frame clones only, minus some. This table has around 2,000,000 clones, about 95% appearing once. Overall study results and limits: Donor scarcity curtailed the genetic and exposure-history diversity represented herein. Generation probabilities of non-shared clonotypes were lower (relative to those shared by all four donors).

Comment on this clone: Its target is unknown.

The TCR originated in a man younger than 35 in good health. This chain links TRBV5-1 with TRBJ2-1; D ambiguous. Sequencing was performed on naive CD4+ T cells sorted from blood. The subset here: CD45RA+ positively selected. The CDR3 DNA reads as TGCGCCAGCAGCTTGCCAACTACGAATGAGCAGTTCTTC. It codes for CASSLPTTNEQFF.